The rows below give T cell receptor beta chains drawn from one sample of a study of PD-L1 blockade in urothelial cancer. The table came from immunoSEQ multiplex PCR; TCRdb's copy has only in-frame clones and leaves some out. The table records some 75,000 clones, around 93% of them present only once. The sequencing here drew on PBMCs, taken around atezolizumab (anti-PD-L1) treatment. These receptors all stem from an elderly woman with urothelial cancer. The CDR3 runs from the conserved cysteine through the conserved F or W. The size field is filled for only some rows; it gives once, few, many or a size class.

V gene,clone size,CDR3 protein
TRBV28,NA,CASTSGSGELFF
TRBV30,NA,CAWGLRSGANVLTF
TRBV10-3,once,CAISESGHGSSTDTQYF
TRBV7-9,NA,CASSLVRGTLGPPETQYF
TRBV5-5,NA,CASSHSPTGGGNTIYF
TRBV10-2,NA,CASSASLMGLNTEAFF
TRBV5-1,NA,CASSLATGGAGTGELFF
TRBV2,NA,CASRLQIANYGYTF
TRBV6-5,NA,CASSTSGVFEQFF
TRBV7-9,NA,CASSITGVGEQYF
TRBV5-1,NA,CASSLDGRSTDTQYF
TRBV5-6,NA,CASSLAGLAGPLTEQYF
TRBV6-6,NA,CASSYGDYYEQYF
TRBV18,NA,CASSPPGPTGTEAFF
TRBV6-5,once,CASSPRLAGAYEQYF
TRBV2,once,CASSEFRGQGAIEQYF
TRBV7-9,NA,CASSGGSGNINYGYTF